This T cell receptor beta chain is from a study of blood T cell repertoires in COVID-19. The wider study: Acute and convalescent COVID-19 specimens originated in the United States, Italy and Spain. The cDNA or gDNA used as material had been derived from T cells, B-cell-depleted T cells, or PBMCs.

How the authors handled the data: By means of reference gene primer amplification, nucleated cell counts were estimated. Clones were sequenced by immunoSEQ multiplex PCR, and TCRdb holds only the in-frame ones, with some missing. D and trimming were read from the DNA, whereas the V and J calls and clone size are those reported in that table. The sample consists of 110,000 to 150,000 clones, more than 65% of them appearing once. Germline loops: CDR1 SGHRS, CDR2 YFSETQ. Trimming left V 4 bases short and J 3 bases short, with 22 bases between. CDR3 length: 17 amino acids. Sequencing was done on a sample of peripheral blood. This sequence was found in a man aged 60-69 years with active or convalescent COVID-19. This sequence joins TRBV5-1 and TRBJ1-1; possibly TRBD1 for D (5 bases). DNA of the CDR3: TGCGCCAGCAGCCACACAGGTACCTCCCCGGAAGACACTGAAGCTTTCTTT. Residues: CASSHTGTSPEDTEAFF.